A selection of T cell receptor beta chains follows, all from one sample in a study of molecular identifiers for immune sequencing clone quantification. TCRdb reprocessed the PCR reads with MiXCR, giving one entry per CDR3 protein. The sample carries about 65,000 distinct CDR3 sequences, less than 20% recorded once. The sequencing input was naive CD8+ T cells from blood, with Jurkat cell RNA spiked in. These receptor sequences come from a human donor in good health. Some libraries in this study had Jurkat cell RNA spiked in. CDR3s include the opening cysteine and the closing phenylalanine or tryptophan. A D gene is named only where the DNA matches it firmly. Size values are once, few and many counts, or a class for expanded clones, and some rows have none.

v_gene,d_gene,abundance,j_gene,len,CDR3aa,CDR3nt
TRBV7-9,.,many,TRBJ2-1,15,CASSSTQTPVSEQFF,TGTGCCAGCAGCTCCACCCAAACTCCGGTTTCTGAGCAGTTCTTC
TRBV3-1,TRBD2,once,TRBJ2-3,18,CASSQALLVAGEANTQYF,TGTGCCAGTAGCCAAGCTCTGCTGGTAGCGGGAGAGGCAAATACGCAGTATTTT
TRBV9,.,.,TRBJ2-1,15,CASSAIEWEVVEQFF,TGTGCCAGCAGTGCCATCGAGTGGGAGGTGGTAGAGCAGTTCTTC
TRBV19,.,many,TRBJ2-7,13,CASSIAGTYEQYF,TGTGCCAGTAGTATAGCCGGGACCTACGAGCAGTACTTC
TRBV11-3,.,.,TRBJ2-7,14,CASSLLLDSYEQYF,TGTGCCAGCAGCTTACTCCTGGACTCCTACGAGCAGTACTTC
TRBV6-5,.,many,TRBJ2-3,15,CASSYDGIGTDTQYF,TGTGCCAGCAGTTATGATGGGATTGGCACAGATACGCAGTATTTT
TRBV7-3,TRBD1,many,TRBJ2-3,17,CASSSFLPGQGGDTQYF,TGTGCCAGCAGCTCCTTCTTACCGGGACAGGGAGGAGATACGCAGTATTTT
TRBV7-9,TRBD2,few,TRBJ2-1,18,CASSLEEIAGEVYNEQFF,TGTGCCAGCAGCTTAGAGGAAATAGCGGGAGAGGTCTACAATGAGCAGTTCTTC
TRBV6-2/TRBV6-3,TRBD1,.,TRBJ2-3,17,CASSYALDRGKADTQYF,TGTGCCAGCAGTTACGCCTTAGACAGGGGTAAGGCAGATACGCAGTATTTT
TRBV11-3,.,.,TRBJ1-6,15,CASSLVRHPNSPLHF,TGTGCCAGCAGCCTCGTTCGTCACCCGAATTCACCCCTCCACTTT
TRBV6-5,.,many,TRBJ1-1,11,CASRKYTEAFF,TGTGCCAGCAGGAAATACACTGAAGCTTTCTTT
TRBV5-6,.,.,TRBJ2-1,14,CASSFASSYNEQFF,TGTGCCAGCAGCTTTGCTAGCTCCTACAATGAGCAGTTCTTC
TRBV28,.,few,TRBJ2-7,15,CASTQVGDNSYEQYF,TGTGCCAGCACCCAGGTTGGGGACAACTCCTACGAGCAGTACTTC
TRBV30,.,many,TRBJ2-2,12,CSWRVNTGELFF,TGTTCATGGAGAGTGAACACCGGGGAGCTGTTTTTT